Listed below are T cell receptor beta chains from one sample, sequenced in a study of T cells after yellow fever vaccination. Each CDR3 protein is one row after TCRdb ran MiXCR on the 5' RACE reads. This sample has roughly 500,000 distinct CDR3 sequences, with 15% to 20% found just once. Sequenced here: PBMCs, sampled 15 days after the yellow fever booster vaccination. The receptors originated from a man aged 25-45 years who received the YFV17D yellow fever vaccine. CDR3s include the opening cysteine and the closing phenylalanine or tryptophan. The D gene is left open where the match is weak. Clone size is given for some rows only: seen once, a few or many times, or a class if the clone is expanded.

D,size,J,V,DNA,CDR3
-,few,TRBJ2-3,TRBV6-5,TGTGCCAGCAGTTACGGGACTCTGACAGATACGCAGTATTTT,CASSYGTLTDTQYF
-,many,TRBJ2-3,TRBV18,TGTGCCAGCTCACCACCGAACACAGATACGCAGTATTTT,CASSPPNTDTQYF
TRBD2,-,TRBJ2-1,TRBV6-2/TRBV6-3,TGTGCCAGCAGTTACGGGGCTAGCGGGAGAATCAATGAGCAGTTCTTC,CASSYGASGRINEQFF
-,once,TRBJ2-7,TRBV21-1,TGTGCCAGCAGCAACCAACGCGGCGGGACACACTTTTACGAGCAGTACTTC,CASSNQRGGTHFYEQYF
-,-,TRBJ2-1,TRBV2,TGTGCCAGTCAAGCGGCAAGCTCCTACAATGAGCAGTTCTTC,CASQAASSYNEQFF
-,-,TRBJ1-1,TRBV12-3/TRBV12-4,TGTGCCAGCAGTCCCAGACAGGTTACTGAAGCTTTCTTT,CASSPRQVTEAFF
-,few,TRBJ2-7,TRBV6-1,TGTGCCTCCCAGTGGGGGTCGACGACTAGCGAGCAGTACTTC,CASQWGSTTSEQYF
-,many,TRBJ2-7,TRBV5-1,TGCGCCAGCAGCTCCGCTGGGTCCTACGAGCAGTACTTC,CASSSAGSYEQYF
-,few,TRBJ2-7,TRBV6-1,TGTGCCAGCAGTGTCGGGGCGCCCTACGAGCAGTACTTC,CASSVGAPYEQYF
-,few,TRBJ1-5,TRBV25-1,TGTGCTAGCAGTGAAACAGGATACAATCAGCCCCAGCATTTT,CASSETGYNQPQHF
TRBD2,few,TRBJ2-2,TRBV7-3,TGTGCCAGCCGCCAATATGGGGCGGGAGAGAACACCGGGGAGCTGTTTTTT,CASRQYGAGENTGELFF
TRBD2,few,TRBJ2-2,TRBV19,TGTGCCACCACGGGGGGGGCAGCGAACACCGGGGAGCTGTTTTTT,CATTGGAANTGELFF
-,-,TRBJ2-1,TRBV7-2,TGTGCCAGCAGCTTAGCCGGTCGGGGATTACAGTTCTTC,CASSLAGRGLQFF
TRBD1,-,TRBJ2-5,TRBV5-1,TGCGCCAGCAGCTTGGTCTGGACAGGGCAAGAGACCCAGTACTTC,CASSLVWTGQETQYF
TRBD1,-,TRBJ2-3,TRBV20-1,TGCAGTGCTAGTGGGACAGGGCGCACAGATACGCAGTATTTT,CSASGTGRTDTQYF
TRBD2,few,TRBJ2-5,TRBV12-3/TRBV12-4,TGTGCCAGCAGCCCCACCAGCGGGAGTATGAAGACCCAGTACTTC,CASSPTSGSMKTQYF
TRBD2,few,TRBJ2-1,TRBV9,TGTGCCAGCACTCCGGGGGAGGGCTCCCGCAAGTTCTTC,CASTPGEGSRKFF
-,-,TRBJ2-3,TRBV7-2,TGTGCCAGCAGCGAACACGGGTCGCGGTGGCAAGATACGCAGTATTTT,CASSEHGSRWQDTQYF
-,few,TRBJ2-1,TRBV7-9,TGTGCCAGCAGCTTGTCCGGGAAGTCCTACAATGAGCAGTTCTTC,CASSLSGKSYNEQFF
TRBD2,-,TRBJ2-1,TRBV29-1,TGCAGCGTTGGGACTAGCGAGAGCTCCTACAATGAGCAGTTCTTC,CSVGTSESSYNEQFF
-,-,TRBJ2-7,TRBV6-6,TGTGCCAGCAGTCACGCCGGGGCCTACGAGCAGTACTTC,CASSHAGAYEQYF
-,-,TRBJ1-2,TRBV6-5,TGTGCCAGCAGTTATTTGGAGACAGGAACCGGCTACACCTTC,CASSYLETGTGYTF
-,-,TRBJ1-5,TRBV3-1,TGTGCCAGCAGCCAAGGCTTCCGGGACGGTAGCAATCAGCCCCAGCATTTT,CASSQGFRDGSNQPQHF
-,-,TRBJ2-1,TRBV4-3,TGCGCCAGCAGCCAAGACAGGTTCTACAATGAGCAGTTCTTC,CASSQDRFYNEQFF
-,-,TRBJ2-2,TRBV6-1,TGTGCCAGCACCCCGGCGGGAAACACCGGGGAGCTGTTTTTT,CASTPAGNTGELFF
TRBD1,-,TRBJ2-7,TRBV27,TGTGCCAGCAGTTTAAGGGGGCAGATCTACGAGCAGTACTTC,CASSLRGQIYEQYF
-,few,TRBJ2-7,TRBV18,TGTGCCAGCTCACTAGACGACGGACCCTACGAGCAGTACTTC,CASSLDDGPYEQYF
-,-,TRBJ1-1,TRBV6-6,TGTGCCAGCAGTTCGGGACAGAACACTGAAGCTTTCTTT,CASSSGQNTEAFF
-,many,TRBJ2-2,TRBV7-2,TGTGCCGGGGGATTTGATGCGAACACCGGGGAGCTGTTTTTT,CAGGFDANTGELFF
-,-,TRBJ2-5,TRBV20-1,TGCAGTGCGCCGAGGCGCGGTACCCAGTACTTC,CSAPRRGTQYF
-,-,TRBJ2-2,TRBV20-1,TGCAGTGCTAGTTCCGGGCCTACGAACACCGGGGAGCTGTTTTTT,CSASSGPTNTGELFF
-,-,TRBJ2-5,TRBV11-2,TGTGCCAGCAGACCGCTTTTAGCTACACAAGAGACCCAGTACTTC,CASRPLLATQETQYF
-,few,TRBJ2-5,TRBV12-3/TRBV12-4,TGTGCCAGCAGCCCACGGCCGGGGGTTCAAGAGACCCAGTACTTC,CASSPRPGVQETQYF
-,many,TRBJ2-1,TRBV7-2,TGTGCCAGCAGCGGATGGCTCGGGGATGAGCAGTTCTTC,CASSGWLGDEQFF
-,few,TRBJ2-5,TRBV21-1,TGTGCCAGCAGCAAAGCTGTGGAGACCCAGTACTTC,CASSKAVETQYF